The 5 T cell receptor beta chains given below trace back to one sample, sequenced in a study of blood T cell repertoires in COVID-19. Profiled with immunoSEQ multiplex PCR; TCRdb holds only in-frame clones, not every one. The table shows about 230,000 clones, with around 80% occurring only once. Sequencing was carried out using peripheral blood. These receptor sequences come from a woman in her thirties with COVID-19, enrolled during active disease.

The V gene is TRBV15, the J gene TRBJ1-5; TRBD1 is a possible D gene (6 bases). V lost 8 bases and J lost 2, with 13 bases in between. The length of the CDR3 is 14 residues. The germline V gene encodes CDR1 LNHNV and CDR2 YYDKDF (reference sequence). The CDR3 region has the DNA TGTGCCACCGGAGGGGGGGGTGGCAATCAGCCCCAGCATTTT. This gives the protein CATGGGGGNQPQHF.

The chain couples TRBV10-3 to TRBJ2-5; TRBD1 is a possible D gene (6 bases). This CDR3 comprises 16 residues. With 0 bases removed from V and 4 bases from J, the gap between germline ends came to 15 bases. CDR1 is ENHRY and CDR2 is SYGVKD in the germline V gene. CDR3: CAISESGTYSRETQYF. In DNA, the CDR3 is TGTGCCATCAGTGAGTCCGGGACATATTCCCGAGAGACCCAGTACTTC.

Written as DNA, the CDR3 is TGTGCCAGCAGCCCGTTCCAGGGCAATCAGCCCCAGCATTTT. Its protein is CASSPFQGNQPQHF. The rearrangement uses TRBV7-9 and TRBJ1-5, with no clear D. The CDR3 has 14 amino acids. Trimming cost V 5 bases and J 2 bases, with 10 bases left between them. Germline lookup yields CDR1 SEHNR and CDR2 FQNEAQ (reference sequence). Filled out from reference TRBV7-9 and TRBJ1-5, the complete variable domain reads DTGVSQNPRHKITKRGQNVTFRCDPISEHNRLYWYRQTLGQGPEFLTYFQNEAQLEKSRLLSDRFSAERPKGSFSTLEIQRTEQGDSAMYLCASSPFQGNQPQHFGDGTRLSIL.

The V and J genes are TRBV27 and TRBJ2-7; D ambiguous. The CDR3 has 14 amino acids. V was trimmed by 9 bases and J by 2 bases, leaving 17 bases between them. Germline CDR1 and CDR2: MNHEY and SMNVEV (reference sequence). CDR3 coding DNA: TGTGCCAGTAAACCCTATTTCTTAACCTACGAGCAGTACTTC. It encodes CASKPYFLTYEQYF.

The chain links TRBV13 to TRBJ1-4, with D perhaps matching TRBD1 (6 bases). Trimming pared 5 bases from V and 4 bases from J, leaving 17 bases between. This CDR3 is built from 16 residues. The germline V gene has CDR1 PRHDT and CDR2 FYEKMQ (reference sequence). The CDR3 DNA is TGTGCCAGCAGCGAGGGACCCTTACAGGGTAATGAAAAACTGTTTTTT. Residues: CASSEGPLQGNEKLFF.